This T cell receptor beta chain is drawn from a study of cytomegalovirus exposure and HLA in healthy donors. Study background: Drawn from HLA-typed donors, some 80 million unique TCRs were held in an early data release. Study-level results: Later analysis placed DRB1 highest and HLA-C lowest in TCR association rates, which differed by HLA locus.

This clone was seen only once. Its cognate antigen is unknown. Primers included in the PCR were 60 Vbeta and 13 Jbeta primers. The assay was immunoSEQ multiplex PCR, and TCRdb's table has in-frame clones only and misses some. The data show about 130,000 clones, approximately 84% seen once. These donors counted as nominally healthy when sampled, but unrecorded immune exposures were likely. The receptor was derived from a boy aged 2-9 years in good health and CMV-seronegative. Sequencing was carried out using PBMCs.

The CDR3 sequence: CASSQGGFPGQGNGNTIYF. The DNA for the CDR3 is TGCGCCAGCAGCCAAGGTGGATTCCCCGGACAGGGAAATGGAAACACCATATATTTT. The J gene is TRBJ1-3, the V gene TRBV4-1; 8 bases match TRBD1. This CDR3 contains 19 residues. V was pared by 1 base and J by 3 bases, with 14 bases of the junction left unmatched. From germline, CDR1 is MGHRA and CDR2 YSYEKL.